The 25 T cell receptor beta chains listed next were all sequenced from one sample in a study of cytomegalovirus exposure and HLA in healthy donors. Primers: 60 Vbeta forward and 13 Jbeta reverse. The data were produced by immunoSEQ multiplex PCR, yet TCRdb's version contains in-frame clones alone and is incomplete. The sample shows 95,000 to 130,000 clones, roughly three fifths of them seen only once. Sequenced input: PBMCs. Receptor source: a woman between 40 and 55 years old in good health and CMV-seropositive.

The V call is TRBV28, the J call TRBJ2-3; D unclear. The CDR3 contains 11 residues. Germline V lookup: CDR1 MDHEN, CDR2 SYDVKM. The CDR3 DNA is TGTGCAGCTTCGAGTACAGATACGCAGTATTTT. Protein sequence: CAASSTDTQYF.

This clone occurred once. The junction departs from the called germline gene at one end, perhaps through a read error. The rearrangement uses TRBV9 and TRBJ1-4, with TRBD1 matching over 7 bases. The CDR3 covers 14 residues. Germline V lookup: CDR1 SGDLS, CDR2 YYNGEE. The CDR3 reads CASNNDRVNDKLFF. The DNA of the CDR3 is TGTGCCAGCAACAACGACAGGGTCAATGACAAACTGTTTTTT.

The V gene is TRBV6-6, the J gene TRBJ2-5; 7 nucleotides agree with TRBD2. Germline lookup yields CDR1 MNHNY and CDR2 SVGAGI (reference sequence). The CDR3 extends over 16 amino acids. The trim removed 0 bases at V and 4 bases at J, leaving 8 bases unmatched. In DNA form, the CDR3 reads TGTGCCAGCAGTTACTCCCCTAGCGGAGAGGGAGAGACCCAGTACTTC. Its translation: CASSYSPSGEGETQYF.

The CDR3 sequence: CAWSRDSPGTNEKLFF. The CDR3 nucleotides are TGTGCCTGGAGCCGGGACTCCCCCGGAACTAATGAAAAACTGTTTTTT. The chain links TRBV30 to TRBJ1-4; D is possibly TRBD1 (5 bases). Germline loops: CDR1 GTSNPN, CDR2 SVGIG (reference sequence). The CDR3 covers 16 residues. V dropped 3 bases and J dropped 1 base, with 15 bases sitting between them.

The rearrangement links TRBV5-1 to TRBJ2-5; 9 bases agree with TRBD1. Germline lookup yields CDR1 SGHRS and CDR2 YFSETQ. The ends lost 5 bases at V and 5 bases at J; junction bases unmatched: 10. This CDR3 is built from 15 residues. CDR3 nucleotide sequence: TGCGCCAGCAGGAAGGGGACAGGGTTTATCGAGACCCAGTACTTC. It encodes CASRKGTGFIETQYF.

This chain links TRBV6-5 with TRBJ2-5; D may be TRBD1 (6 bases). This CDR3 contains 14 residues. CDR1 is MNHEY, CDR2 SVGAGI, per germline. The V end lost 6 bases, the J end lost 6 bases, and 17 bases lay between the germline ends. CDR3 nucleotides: TGTGCCAGCAGATTCAACAGGGATCGGAAGACCCAGTACTTC. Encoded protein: CASRFNRDRKTQYF.

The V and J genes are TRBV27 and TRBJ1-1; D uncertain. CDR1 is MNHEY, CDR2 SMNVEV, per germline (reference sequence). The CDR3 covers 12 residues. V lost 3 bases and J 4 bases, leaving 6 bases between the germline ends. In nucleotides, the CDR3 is TGTGCCAGCAGTTTGCCGGGCACTGAAGCTTTCTTT. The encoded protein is CASSLPGTEAFF.

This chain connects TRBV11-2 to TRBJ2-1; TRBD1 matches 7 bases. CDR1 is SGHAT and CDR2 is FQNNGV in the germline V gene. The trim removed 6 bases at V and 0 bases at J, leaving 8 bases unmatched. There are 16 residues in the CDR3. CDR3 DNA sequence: TGTGCCAGCAGTCCCAACAGGGGAAGCTCCTACAATGAGCAGTTCTTC. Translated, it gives CASSPNRGSSYNEQFF. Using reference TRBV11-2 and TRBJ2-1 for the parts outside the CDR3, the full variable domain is EAGVAQSPRYKIIEKRQSVAFWCNPISGHATLYWYQQILGQGPKLLIQFQNNGVVDDSQLPKDRFSAERLKGVDSTLKIQPAKLEDSAVYLCASSPNRGSSYNEQFFGPGTRLTVL.

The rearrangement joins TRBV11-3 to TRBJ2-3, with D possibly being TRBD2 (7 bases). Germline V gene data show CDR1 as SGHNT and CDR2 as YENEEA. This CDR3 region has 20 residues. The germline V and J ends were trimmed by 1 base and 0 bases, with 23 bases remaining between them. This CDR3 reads CASSLARGLAEISSTDTQYF. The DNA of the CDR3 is TGTGCCAGCAGCTTAGCCCGGGGGCTAGCGGAAATCTCTAGCACAGATACGCAGTATTTT.

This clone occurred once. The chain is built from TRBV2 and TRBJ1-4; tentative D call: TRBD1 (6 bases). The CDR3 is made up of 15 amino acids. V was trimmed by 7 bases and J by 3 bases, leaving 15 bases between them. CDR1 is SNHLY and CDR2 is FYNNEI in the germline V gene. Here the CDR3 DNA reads TGTGCCAGCAACCAAAGGTCAGGGGCTAATGAAAAACTGTTTTTT. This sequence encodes CASNQRSGANEKLFF.

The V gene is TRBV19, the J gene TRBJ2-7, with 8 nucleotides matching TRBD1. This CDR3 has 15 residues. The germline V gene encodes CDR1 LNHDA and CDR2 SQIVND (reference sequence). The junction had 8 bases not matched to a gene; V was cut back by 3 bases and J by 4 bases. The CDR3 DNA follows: TGTGCCAGTAGTATGAGCCAGGGGGCGCTTTACGAGCAGTACTTC. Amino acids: CASSMSQGALYEQYF.

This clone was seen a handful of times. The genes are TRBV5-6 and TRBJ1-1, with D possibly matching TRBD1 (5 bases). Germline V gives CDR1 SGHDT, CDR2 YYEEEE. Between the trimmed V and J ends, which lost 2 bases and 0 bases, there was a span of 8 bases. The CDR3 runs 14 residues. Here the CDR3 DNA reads TGTGCCAGCAGCTTCAGGGCACTGAACACTGAAGCTTTCTTT. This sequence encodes CASSFRALNTEAFF.

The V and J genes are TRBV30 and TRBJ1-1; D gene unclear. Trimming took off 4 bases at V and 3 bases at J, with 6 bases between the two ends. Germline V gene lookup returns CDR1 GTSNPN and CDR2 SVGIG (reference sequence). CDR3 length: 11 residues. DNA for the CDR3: TGTGCCTGGAACGGGGACACTGAAGCTTTCTTT. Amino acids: CAWNGDTEAFF.

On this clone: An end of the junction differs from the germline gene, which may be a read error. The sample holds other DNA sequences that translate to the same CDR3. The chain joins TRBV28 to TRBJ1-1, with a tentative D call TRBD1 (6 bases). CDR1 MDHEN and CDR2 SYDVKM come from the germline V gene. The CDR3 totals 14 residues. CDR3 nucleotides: TGTGCCAGCAGTTTATTGGTTGGGGCAGGGGAAGCCTTCTTT. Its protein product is CASSLLVGAGEAFF.

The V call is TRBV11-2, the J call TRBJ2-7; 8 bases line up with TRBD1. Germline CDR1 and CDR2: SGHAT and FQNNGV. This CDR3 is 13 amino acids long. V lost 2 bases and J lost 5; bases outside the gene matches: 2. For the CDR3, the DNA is TGTGCCAGCAGCTTACGGACAGGGAACGAGCAGTACTTC. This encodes CASSLRTGNEQYF.

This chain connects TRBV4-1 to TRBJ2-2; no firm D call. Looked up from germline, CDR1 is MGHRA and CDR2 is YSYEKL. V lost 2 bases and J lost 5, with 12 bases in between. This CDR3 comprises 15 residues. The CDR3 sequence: CASSQKLDPTGELFF. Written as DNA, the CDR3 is TGCGCCAGCAGCCAAAAGCTAGACCCAACCGGGGAGCTGTTTTTT.

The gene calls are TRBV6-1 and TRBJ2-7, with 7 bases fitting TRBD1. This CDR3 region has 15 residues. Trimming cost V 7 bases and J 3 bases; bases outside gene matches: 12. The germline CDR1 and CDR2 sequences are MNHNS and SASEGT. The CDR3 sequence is CASKGIDRENYEQYF. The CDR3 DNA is TGTGCCAGCAAGGGGATCGACAGGGAGAACTACGAGCAGTACTTC.

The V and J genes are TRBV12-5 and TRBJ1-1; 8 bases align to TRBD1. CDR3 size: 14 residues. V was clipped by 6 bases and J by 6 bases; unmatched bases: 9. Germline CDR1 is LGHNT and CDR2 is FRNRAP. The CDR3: CASGSEQGDAEAFF. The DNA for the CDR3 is TGTGCTAGTGGATCCGAACAGGGGGATGCTGAAGCTTTCTTT. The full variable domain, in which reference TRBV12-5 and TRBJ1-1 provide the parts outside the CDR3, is DARVTQTPRHKVTEMGQEVTMRCQPILGHNTVFWYRQTMMQGLELLAYFRNRAPLDDSGMPKDRFSAEMPDATLATLKIQPSEPRDSAVYFCASGSEQGDAEAFFGQGTRLTVV.

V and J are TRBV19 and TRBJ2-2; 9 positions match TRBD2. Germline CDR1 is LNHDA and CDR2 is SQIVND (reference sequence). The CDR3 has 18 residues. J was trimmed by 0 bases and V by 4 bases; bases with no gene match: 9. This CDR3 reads CASSRSASGMANTGELFF. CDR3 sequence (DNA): TGTGCCAGTAGTAGGTCGGCTAGCGGGATGGCGAACACCGGGGAGCTGTTTTTT.

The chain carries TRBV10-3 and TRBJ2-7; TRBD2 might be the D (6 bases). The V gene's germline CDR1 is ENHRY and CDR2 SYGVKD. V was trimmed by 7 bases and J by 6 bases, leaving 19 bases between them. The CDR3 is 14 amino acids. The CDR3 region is CAIKADTRGLEQYF. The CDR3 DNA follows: TGTGCCATCAAGGCGGACACGCGGGGCCTCGAGCAGTACTTC.

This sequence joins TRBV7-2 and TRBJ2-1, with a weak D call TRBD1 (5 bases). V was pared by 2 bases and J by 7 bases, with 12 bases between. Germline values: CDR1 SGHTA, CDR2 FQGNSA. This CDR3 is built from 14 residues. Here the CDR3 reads CASSLPPQENEQFF. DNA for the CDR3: TGTGCCAGCAGCTTACCCCCACAGGAGAATGAGCAGTTCTTC.

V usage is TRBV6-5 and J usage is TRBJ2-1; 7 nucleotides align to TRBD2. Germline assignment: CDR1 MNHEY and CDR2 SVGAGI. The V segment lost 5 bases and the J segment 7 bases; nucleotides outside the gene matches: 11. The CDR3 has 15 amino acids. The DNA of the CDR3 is TGTGCCAGCAGTCCAGCGGGGAGCCCGATTAATGAGCAGTTCTTC. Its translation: CASSPAGSPINEQFF.

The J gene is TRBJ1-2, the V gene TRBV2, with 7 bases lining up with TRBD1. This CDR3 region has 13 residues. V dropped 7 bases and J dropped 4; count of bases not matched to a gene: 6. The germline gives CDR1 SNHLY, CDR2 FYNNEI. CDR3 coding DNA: TGTGCCAGCACGGGACAGCCCCCCTATGGCTACACCTTC. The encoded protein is CASTGQPPYGYTF.

CDR3 sequence: CASSQNRGSTNEKLFF. CDR3 in DNA: TGTGCCAGCAGCCAGAACAGGGGTTCAACTAATGAAAAACTGTTTTTT. V gene TRBV5-4 combines with J gene TRBJ1-4; 7 bases fit TRBD1. The germline V gene encodes CDR1 SGHNT and CDR2 YYREEE (reference sequence). With V trimmed by 4 bases and J by 0 bases, 6 bases remained unmatched. This CDR3 has 16 amino acids.

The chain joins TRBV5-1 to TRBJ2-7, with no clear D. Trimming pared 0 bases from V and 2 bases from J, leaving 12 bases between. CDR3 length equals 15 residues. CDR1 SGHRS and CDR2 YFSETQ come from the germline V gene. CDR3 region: CASSLDPRGTYEQYF. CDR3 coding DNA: TGCGCCAGCAGCTTGGACCCAAGAGGTACCTACGAGCAGTACTTC.